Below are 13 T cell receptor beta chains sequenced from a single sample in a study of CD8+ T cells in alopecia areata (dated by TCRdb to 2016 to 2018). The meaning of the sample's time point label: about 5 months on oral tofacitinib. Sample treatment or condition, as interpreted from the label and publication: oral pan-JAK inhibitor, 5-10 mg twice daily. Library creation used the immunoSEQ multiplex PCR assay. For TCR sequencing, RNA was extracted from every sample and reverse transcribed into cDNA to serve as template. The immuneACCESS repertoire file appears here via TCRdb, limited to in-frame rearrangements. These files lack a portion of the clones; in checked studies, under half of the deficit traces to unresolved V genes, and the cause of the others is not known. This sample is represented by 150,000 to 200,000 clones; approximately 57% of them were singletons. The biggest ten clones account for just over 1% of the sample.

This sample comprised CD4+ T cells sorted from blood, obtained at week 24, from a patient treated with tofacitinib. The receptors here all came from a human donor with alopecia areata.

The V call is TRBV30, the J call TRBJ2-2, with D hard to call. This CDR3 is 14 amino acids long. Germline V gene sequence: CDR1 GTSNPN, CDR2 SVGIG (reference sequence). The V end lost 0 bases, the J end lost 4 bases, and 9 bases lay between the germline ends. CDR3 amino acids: CAWSVESGTGELFF. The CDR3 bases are TGTGCCTGGAGTGTAGAATCGGGCACCGGGGAGCTGTTTTTT.

The CDR3 loop reads CASSQSQGYGYTF. For the CDR3, the DNA is TGTGCCAGCAGTCAATCACAGGGTTATGGCTACACCTTC. The chain joins TRBV6-5 to TRBJ1-2, with D possibly TRBD1 on 6 matching bases. The CDR3 totals 13 residues. The V end lost 5 bases, the J end lost 5 bases, and 12 bases lay between the germline ends. The V gene's germline CDR1 is MNHEY and CDR2 SVGAGI.

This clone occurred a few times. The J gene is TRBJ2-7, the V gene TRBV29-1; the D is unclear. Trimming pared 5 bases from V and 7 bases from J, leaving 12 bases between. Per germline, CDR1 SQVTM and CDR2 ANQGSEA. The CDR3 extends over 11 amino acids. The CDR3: CSVNARREQYF. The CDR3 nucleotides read TGCAGCGTTAATGCAAGGAGAGAGCAGTACTTC.

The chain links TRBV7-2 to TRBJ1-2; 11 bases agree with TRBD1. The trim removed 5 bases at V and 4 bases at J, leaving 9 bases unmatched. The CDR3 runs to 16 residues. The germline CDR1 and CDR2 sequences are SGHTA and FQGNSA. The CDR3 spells CASSPADRGRIYGYTF. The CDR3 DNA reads TGTGCCAGCAGCCCTGCGGACAGGGGGCGAATCTATGGCTACACCTTC. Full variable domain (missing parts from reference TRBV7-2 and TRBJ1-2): GAGVSQSPSNKVTEKGKDVELRCDPISGHTALYWYRQSLGQGLEFLIYFQGNSAPDKSGLPSDRFSAERTGGSVSTLTIQRTQQEDSAVYLCASSPADRGRIYGYTFGSGTRLTVV.

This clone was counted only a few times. The CDR3 sequence is CASSFGQTYEQYF. The CDR3 coding sequence is TGCGCCAGCAGTTTTGGACAGACGTACGAGCAGTACTTC. The V and J genes are TRBV5-1 and TRBJ2-7, with D maybe TRBD1 (6 bases). Trimming took off 5 bases at V and 4 bases at J, with 13 bases between the two ends. The CDR3 is 13 amino acids. Germline V gene lookup returns CDR1 SGHRS and CDR2 YFSETQ.

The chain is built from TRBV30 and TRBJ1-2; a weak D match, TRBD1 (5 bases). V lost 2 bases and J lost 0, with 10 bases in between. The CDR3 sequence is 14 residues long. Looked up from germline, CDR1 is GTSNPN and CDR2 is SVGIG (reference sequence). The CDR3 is CAWSRTLANYGYTF. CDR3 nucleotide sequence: TGTGCCTGGAGTCGGACACTGGCTAACTATGGCTACACCTTC.

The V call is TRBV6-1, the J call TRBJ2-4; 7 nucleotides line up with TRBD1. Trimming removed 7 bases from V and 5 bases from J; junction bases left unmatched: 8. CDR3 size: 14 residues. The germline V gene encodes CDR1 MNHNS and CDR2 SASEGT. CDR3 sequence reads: CASTQWTGQNIQYF. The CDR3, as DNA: TGTGCCAGCACTCAATGGACAGGACAAAACATTCAGTACTTC.

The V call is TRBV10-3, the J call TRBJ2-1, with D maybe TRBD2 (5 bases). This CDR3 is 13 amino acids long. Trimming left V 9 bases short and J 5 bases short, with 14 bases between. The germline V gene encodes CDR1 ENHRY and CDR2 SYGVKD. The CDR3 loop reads CAIQEATHNEQFF. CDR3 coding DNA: TGTGCCATTCAGGAGGCGACTCACAATGAGCAGTTCTTC.

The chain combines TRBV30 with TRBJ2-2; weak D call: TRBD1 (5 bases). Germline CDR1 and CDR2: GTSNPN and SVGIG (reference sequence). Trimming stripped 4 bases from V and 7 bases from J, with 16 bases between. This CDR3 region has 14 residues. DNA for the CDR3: TGTGCCTGGAACCCGAATAACAGGCTCGGGGAGCTGTTTTTT. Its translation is CAWNPNNRLGELFF.

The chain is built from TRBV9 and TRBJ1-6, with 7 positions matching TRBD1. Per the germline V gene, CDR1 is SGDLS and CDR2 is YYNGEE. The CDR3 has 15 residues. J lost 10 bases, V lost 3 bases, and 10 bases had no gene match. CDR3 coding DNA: TGTGCCAGCAGCGCAAGACAGGGATTAGGGTCACCCCTCCACTTT. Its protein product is CASSARQGLGSPLHF.

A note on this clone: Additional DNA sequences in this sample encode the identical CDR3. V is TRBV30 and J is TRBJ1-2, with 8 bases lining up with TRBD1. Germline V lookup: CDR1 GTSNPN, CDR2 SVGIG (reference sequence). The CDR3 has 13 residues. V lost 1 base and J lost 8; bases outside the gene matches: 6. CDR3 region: CAWSAQGVGGYTF. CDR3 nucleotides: TGTGCCTGGAGTGCACAGGGGGTCGGGGGCTACACCTTC.

This CDR3 reads CASSLARLNEQFF. The DNA of the CDR3 is TGTGCCAGCAGCTTAGCTCGACTTAATGAGCAGTTCTTC. The chain carries TRBV7-2 and TRBJ2-1; no firm D call. In germline, CDR1 is SGHTA, CDR2 FQGNSA. The V end was cut by 0 bases, the J end by 7 bases, with 7 bases between. This CDR3 contains 13 residues. Together with reference TRBV7-2 and TRBJ2-1, the CDR3 gives the full variable domain: GAGVSQSPSNKVTEKGKDVELRCDPISGHTALYWYRQSLGQGLEFLIYFQGNSAPDKSGLPSDRFSAERTGGSVSTLTIQRTQQEDSAVYLCASSLARLNEQFFGPGTRLTVL.

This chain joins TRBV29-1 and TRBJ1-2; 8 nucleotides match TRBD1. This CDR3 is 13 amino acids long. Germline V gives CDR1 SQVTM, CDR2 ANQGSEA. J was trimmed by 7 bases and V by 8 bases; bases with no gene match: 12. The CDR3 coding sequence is TGCAGCACCTTGGACAGGGAGGTTTTTGGCTACACCTTC. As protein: CSTLDREVFGYTF.